This TCR beta chain is drawn from a study of blood T cells in healthy people across ages. This CDR3 contains 13 residues. Germline V gene data show CDR1 as SGDLS and CDR2 as YYNGEE. V was shortened by 0 bases and J by 5 bases, with 8 bases between the two germline ends. Notes on the study in general: PBMCs went unsorted, and a conclusive naive versus antigen-experienced comparison was therefore prevented.

Alongside a J-beta primer mix, a sample-barcoded 5' primer served in a second PCR lasting about 7 to 11 cycles. TCRdb re-derived calls from the 5' RACE reads in MiXCR, one entry per CDR3 protein. The data contain about 1.5 million distinct CDR3 sequences, about 42% of them singletons. PBMCs were isolated at a quantity of at least 6.5 million per sample. This clonotype was seen repeatedly, ten times or more. The antigen is undetermined. The chain carries TRBV9 and TRBJ1-1; a weak D match, TRBD1 (6 bases). Sequenced material: blood. The sequence was collected from a woman between 18 and 29 years old in good health. The CDR3 DNA sequence: TGTGCCAGCAGCGTAGAGGGGGGGACTGAAGCTTTCTTT. It is translated as CASSVEGGTEAFF.